The 5 T cell receptor beta chains reported below all come from one sample, sequenced in a study of T cell repertoires in cytomegalovirus infection. MiXCR, applied by TCRdb to the reads, yields one record per CDR3 protein. The sample contains around 800,000 distinct CDR3 sequences, 32% of which appear only once. These receptors lack a known antigen. The input for sequencing was cultured CD8+ T cells from PBMCs, taken from culture after CMV antigen stimulation. Receptors were obtained from a human donor in good health (CMV status not recorded). Some clones in this sample may be carry-over from other donors' samples.

This chain uses TRBV10-3 with TRBJ2-5; D tentatively fits TRBD1 or TRBD2 (5 bases each). The CDR3 is made up of 16 amino acids. Germline-derived CDR1 and CDR2 are ENHRY and SYGVKD. The V gene lost 0 bases and the J gene lost 3 bases, with 14 bases spanning the gap. The CDR3 DNA is TGTGCCATCAGTGAGTCGTGGCAGGGAGAGAAAGAGACCCAGTACTTC. Its translation: CAISESWQGEKETQYF.

A word on this clonotype: A much larger clone differs from this one at a single base, so this may be a read error. The chain recombines TRBV7-8 with TRBJ2-6; possibly TRBD1 for D (6 bases). The CDR3 length is 14 residues. In germline, CDR1 is SGHVS, CDR2 FQNEAQ. The CDR3 DNA sequence: TGTGCCAGCAGCTGGACAGCTGGGACCAACGTCCTGACTTTC. Encoded protein: CASSWTAGTNVLTF.

This clonotype was found many times. The rearrangement joins TRBV12-3 or TRBV12-4 to TRBJ2-7; TRBD1 matches 9 bases. The CDR3 has 14 residues. Unmatched junction bases numbered 5, after V lost 5 bases and J lost 3 bases. The chain's CDR3 is CASSPGTGHYEQYF. Here the CDR3 DNA reads TGTGCCAGCAGTCCTGGGACAGGGCACTACGAGCAGTACTTC.

This clonotype was counted a few times. The CDR3 DNA follows: TGTGCCAGCAGCCTGGACAGTTCTTCCCTCTCCTCTGGAAACACCATATATTTT. It specifies CASSLDSSSLSSGNTIYF. The chain has TRBV7-2 and TRBJ1-3, with D perhaps matching TRBD1 (6 bases). Per germline, CDR1 SGHTA and CDR2 FQGNSA. Between the trimmed V and J ends, which lost 5 bases and 0 bases, there was a span of 20 bases. The CDR3 has 18 amino acids. Based on the CDR3 plus reference TRBV7-2 and TRBJ1-3, the full variable domain is GAGVSQSPSNKVTEKGKDVELRCDPISGHTALYWYRQSLGQGLEFLIYFQGNSAPDKSGLPSDRFSAERTGGSVSTLTIQRTQQEDSAVYLCASSLDSSSLSSGNTIYFGEGSWLTVV.

The chain couples TRBV10-3 to TRBJ1-2; tentative D call: TRBD1 (6 bases). Germline V gives CDR1 ENHRY, CDR2 SYGVKD. V lost 2 bases, J lost 8 bases, and 12 bases lay in between. There are 13 residues in the CDR3. The CDR3 DNA reads as TGTGCCATCAGTGAGACAGGGTTTTGGGGCTACACCTTC. It specifies CAISETGFWGYTF.